A selection of T cell receptor beta chains follows, all from one sample in a study of spatial heterogeneity in lung cancer. TCRdb reprocessed the 5' RACE reads with MiXCR, giving one entry per CDR3 protein. The data contain roughly 70,000 distinct CDR3 sequences, roughly 15% of them singletons. The source material was PBMCs, sampled at surgery. Receptors originate from a male donor with early-stage non-small cell lung cancer. The CDR3 runs from the conserved cysteine through the conserved F or W. Fields, in order: clone size, D gene, J gene, V gene, CDR3 DNA, CDR3 protein. A D gene is named only where the DNA matches it firmly. Expanded clones get a size class; other rows say once, few or many, or leave the size out.

>-|TRBD1|TRBJ1-1|TRBV7-8
TGTGCCAGCAGCCTATACTCTTCTCAGGGGGGGACAAACACTGAAGCTTTCTTT
CASSLYSSQGGTNTEAFF
>few|TRBD2|TRBJ2-1|TRBV7-2
TGTGCCAGCAGCGCAAGGACTAGCGGAGACTTCAACTACAATGAGCAGTTCTTC
CASSARTSGDFNYNEQFF
>few|TRBD2|TRBJ2-3|TRBV4-1
TGCGCCACTAGCGGGAGGGCAGATACGCAGTATTTT
CATSGRADTQYF
>-|TRBD1|TRBJ2-4|TRBV5-4
TGTGCCAGCAGCAAGCCGGGACAGATAGCCAAAAACATTCAGTACTTC
CASSKPGQIAKNIQYF
>-|-|TRBJ1-2|TRBV5-8
TGTGCCAGCAGCTTGGAAGGGCTTGGCTACACCTTC
CASSLEGLGYTF
>few|-|TRBJ2-5|TRBV5-1
TGCGCCAGCAGCTTTTCGGTAGGGGGAGAGACCCAGTACTTC
CASSFSVGGETQYF
>few|TRBD2|TRBJ2-3|TRBV5-1
TGCGCCAGCAGCCACGGACTAGCGGAAAGCACAGATACGCAGTATTTT
CASSHGLAESTDTQYF
>-|TRBD1|TRBJ1-1|TRBV9
TGTGCCAGCAGCGTAGACCCACCGACAGGGATCGAAACTGAAGCTTTCTTT
CASSVDPPTGIETEAFF
>-|-|TRBJ2-1|TRBV19
TGTGCCAGTAGTATAGGGGCGGCGGGATCCTACAATGAGCAGTTCTTC
CASSIGAAGSYNEQFF
>-|-|TRBJ2-5|TRBV11-3
TGTGACAGCAGCTTGACCCCCGAGACCCAGTACTTC
CDSSLTPETQYF
>few|-|TRBJ1-5|TRBV10-3
TGTGCCATTTCAGGGGGCAATCAGCCCCAGCATTTT
CAISGGNQPQHF
>few|-|TRBJ2-7|TRBV4-2
TGTGCCAGCAGCCAGGTCGACAGTGGAGGATACTACGAGCAGTACTTC
CASSQVDSGGYYEQYF
>many|-|TRBJ1-1|TRBV5-6
TGTGCCAGCAGCCCTATTGGACGGCAGGGGAACACTGAAGCTTTCTTT
CASSPIGRQGNTEAFF
>-|-|TRBJ2-5|TRBV10-3
TGTGCCATCAGTGGGAAAACAGGGTTACAAGAGACCCAGTACTTC
CAISGKTGLQETQYF
>-|TRBD1|TRBJ1-2|TRBV12-3/TRBV12-4
TGTGCCAGCAGTTTATCGTCAGGGGGCGTCTATGGCTACACCTTC
CASSLSSGGVYGYTF
>many|TRBD1|TRBJ2-5|TRBV6-2/TRBV6-3
TGTGCCAGCAGCGGGACAGAAGAGACCCAGTACTTC
CASSGTEETQYF
>-|-|TRBJ1-6|TRBV5-1
TGCGCCAGCAGCCTCCGAGGCAGGGAAAGCTCCTATAATTCACCCCTCCACTTT
CASSLRGRESSYNSPLHF
>-|TRBD1|TRBJ1-1|TRBV4-2
TGTGCCAGCAGCGTCCGGGACAGGGACACTGAAGCTTTCTTT
CASSVRDRDTEAFF
>once|-|TRBJ1-4|TRBV30
TGTGCCTGGAGTCTGTCGTTGGGCGAAAAACTGTTTTTT
CAWSLSLGEKLFF
>-|TRBD2|TRBJ2-5|TRBV7-9
TGTGCCAGCAGCCCCGGGACTAGTGTGAAGACCCAGTACTTC
CASSPGTSVKTQYF
>few|-|TRBJ2-1|TRBV24-1
TGTGCCACCAGTGGATCAGGTGTGGCGGGGCTCCCATCCTACAATGAGCAGTTCTTC
CATSGSGVAGLPSYNEQFF